The 12 T cell receptor beta chains reported below all come from one sample, sequenced in a study of vaccination effects on CD4 cells after COVID-19. Some clones are missing from TCRdb's copy, which holds only in-frame ones; the method was immunoSEQ multiplex PCR. The sample has tens of thousands of clones, 60% to 85% seen once; the top ten hold 12%. No antigen is known for these receptors. Culturing for nine to ten days preceded CD4+ T cell isolation. Sequenced material: CD4+ T cells from PBMCs cultured without peptide, taken before COVID-19 vaccination. The source is a human donor who had a prior SARS-CoV-2 infection.

The chain recombines TRBV6-2 or TRBV6-3 with TRBJ2-3; 7 bases are shared with TRBD2. V shed 5 bases and J 3 bases; nucleotides not matched to a gene: 14. The V gene's germline CDR1 is MNHEY and CDR2 SVGEGT. The CDR3 runs 17 residues. Here the CDR3 reads CASSPSGLAEGTDTQYF. CDR3 DNA sequence: TGTGCCAGCAGTCCGTCCGGGCTAGCGGAAGGGACAGATACGCAGTATTTT.

The genes are TRBV4-1 and TRBJ2-5; the D gene is possibly TRBD1 (6 bases). In germline, CDR1 is MGHRA, CDR2 YSYEKL. Trimming took off 2 bases at V and 2 bases at J, with 9 bases between the two ends. There are 14 residues in the CDR3. As DNA, the CDR3 is TGCGCCAGCAGCCAACCCGGGACACAAGAGACCCAGTACTTC. Translating it yields CASSQPGTQETQYF.

The chain has TRBV9 and TRBJ2-7; possible D gene TRBD1, 6 bases. V was clipped by 5 bases and J by 0 bases, with 15 bases between them. There are 15 residues in the CDR3. CDR1 SGDLS and CDR2 YYNGEE come from the germline V gene. CDR3 sequence (DNA): TGTGCCAGCAGTAAGGGACATCAGAGCTCCTACGAGCAGTACTTC. It codes for CASSKGHQSSYEQYF.

The genes are TRBV5-4 and TRBJ2-1; 10 bases map to TRBD2. The junction had 6 bases not matched to a gene; V was cut back by 4 bases and J by 2 bases. The germline V gene encodes CDR1 SGHNT and CDR2 YYREEE (reference sequence). The CDR3 sequence is 16 residues long. This CDR3 is CASSHQLAGPYNEQFF. Written as DNA, the CDR3 is TGTGCCAGCAGCCATCAACTAGCGGGGCCCTACAATGAGCAGTTCTTC.

The chain combines TRBV27 with TRBJ2-3; 15 bases are a match to TRBD2. The J segment lost 4 bases and the V segment lost 4 bases, leaving 3 bases of the junction unmatched. Germline CDR1 MNHEY, CDR2 SMNVEV (reference sequence). The CDR3 sequence is 16 residues long. CDR3 coding DNA: TGTGCCAGCAGTTGGACTAGCGGGAGGGCCCCAGATACGCAGTATTTT. The encoded protein is CASSWTSGRAPDTQYF.

In its sample, this clone was seen a few times. The chain combines TRBV7-2 with TRBJ2-7, with 7 bases identical to TRBD1. Losses at the gene ends were 5 bases for V and 4 bases for J; bases not matched to a gene: 8. The CDR3 totals 14 residues. Germline assignment: CDR1 SGHTA and CDR2 FQGNSA. The CDR3 nucleotides read TGTGCCAGCAGCGCCACAGGGGCCGCGTACGAGCAGTACTTC. As protein: CASSATGAAYEQYF.

The chain links TRBV19 to TRBJ2-7; 9 bases map to TRBD1. CDR3 length: 14 residues. Losses at the gene ends were 3 bases for V and 3 bases for J; bases not matched to a gene: 3. CDR1 is LNHDA, CDR2 SQIVND, per germline (reference sequence). In nucleotides, the CDR3 is TGTGCCAGTAGTATCCGGGACAGGGTCTACGAGCAGTACTTC. As protein: CASSIRDRVYEQYF. Based on the CDR3 plus reference TRBV19 and TRBJ2-7, the full variable domain is DGGITQSPKYLFRKEGQNVTLSCEQNLNHDAMYWYRQDPGQGLRLIYYSQIVNDFQKGDIAEGYSVSREKKESFPLTVTSAQKNPTAFYLCASSIRDRVYEQYFGPGTRLTVT.

CDR3 sequence: CASSLQWQETQYF. In nucleotides, the CDR3 is TGCGCCAGCAGCTTACAGTGGCAAGAGACCCAGTACTTC. This chain uses TRBV5-1 with TRBJ2-5; D is undetermined. This CDR3 has 13 residues. V lost 2 bases and J 2 bases, leaving 7 bases between the germline ends. CDR1 is SGHRS and CDR2 is YFSETQ in the germline V gene.

The J gene is TRBJ1-1, the V gene TRBV28, with D unclear. The CDR3 extends over 13 amino acids. V gave up 6 bases and J gave up 3 bases, with 11 bases separating them. Per the germline V gene, CDR1 is MDHEN and CDR2 is SYDVKM. The CDR3 DNA sequence: TGTGCCAGCAGGTTGATAAGTTACACTGAAGCTTTCTTT. Its protein product is CASRLISYTEAFF.

This chain connects TRBV5-1 to TRBJ2-5; D unresolved. Germline CDR1 SGHRS, CDR2 YFSETQ. The CDR3 length is 18 residues. Trimming pared 2 bases from V and 0 bases from J, leaving 20 bases between. DNA for the CDR3: TGCGCCAGCAGCTTTCGGCTCGGCGCAGAAAACAACCAAGAGACCCAGTACTTC. Encoded protein: CASSFRLGAENNQETQYF.

DNA for the CDR3: TGTGCCAGCAGCCCCCCTACTATGAGGATACAGCAGTACTTC. The encoded protein is CASSPPTMRIQQYF. The V call is TRBV3-1 (or the pseudogene TRBV3-2), the J call TRBJ2-7; D not certain. CDR3 length equals 14 residues. Trimming pared 4 bases from V and 8 bases from J, leaving 18 bases between. CDR1 and CDR2 from the germline V gene are LGHDT and YNNKEL (reference sequence).

The rearrangement uses TRBV5-1 and TRBJ2-7; TRBD2 matches at 7 bases. From germline, CDR1 is SGHRS and CDR2 YFSETQ. V gave up 0 bases and J gave up 3 bases; unmatched junction bases: 6. The CDR3 runs to 15 residues. CDR3 loop: CASSLGTSGDYEQYF. The CDR3 DNA sequence: TGCGCCAGCAGCTTGGGGACTAGTGGGGACTACGAGCAGTACTTC.